Presented here are 9 T cell receptor beta chains from one specimen sequenced in a study of T-cell memory formation after mild COVID-19. A single record per CDR3 protein comes from TCRdb applying MiXCR to the 5' RACE reads. The sample yields around 370,000 distinct CDR3 sequences, 21% seen once. The sample comprised PBMCs or a T cell subset sorted from them (not recorded which). The source is an adult woman who had mild COVID-19 (a few samples of this study predate the infection). Cell type and time point are not known.

The chain joins TRBV7-3 to TRBJ2-2; 7 positions agree with TRBD2. The length of the CDR3 is 17 residues. The J segment lost 1 base and the V segment lost 5 bases, leaving 10 bases of the junction unmatched. Germline V lookup: CDR1 SGHTA, CDR2 FQGTGA. The CDR3 coding sequence is TGTGCCAGCAGCCTCATGTCTAGCGGAAAGAACACCGGGGAGCTGTTTTTT. Its protein product is CASSLMSSGKNTGELFF.

This clonotype showed up just a few times. The V and J genes are TRBV5-6 and TRBJ2-5; maybe TRBD2 (6 bases). The CDR3 has 14 residues. Trimming stripped 2 bases from V and 2 bases from J, with 10 bases between. From germline, CDR1 is SGHDT and CDR2 YYEEEE. The CDR3 region has the DNA TGTGCCAGCAGCTTCAGGACTAATCAAGAGACCCAGTACTTC. Residues: CASSFRTNQETQYF.

This clonotype was seen only a few times. The gene calls are TRBV7-2 and TRBJ1-5; possible D gene TRBD1, 5 bases. Between the trimmed V and J ends, which lost 0 bases and 6 bases, there was a span of 12 bases. Germline V gene data show CDR1 as SGHTA and CDR2 as FQGNSA. This CDR3 comprises 15 residues. The CDR3: CASSLAGGRGQPQHF. The CDR3 DNA follows: TGTGCCAGCAGCTTAGCTGGAGGGAGGGGTCAGCCCCAGCATTTT.

This clonotype was observed a handful of times. This chain links TRBV11-3 with TRBJ2-1, with TRBD1 matching 10 bases. CDR3 length: 15 amino acids. V was clipped by 4 bases and J by 6 bases; unmatched bases: 6. Per germline, CDR1 SGHNT and CDR2 YENEEA. CDR3 DNA sequence: TGTGCCAGCAGCTCCCGACAGGGGGCTATCAATGAGCAGTTCTTC. It specifies CASSSRQGAINEQFF.

The chain recombines TRBV7-6 with TRBJ2-7, with D perhaps given as TRBD1 or TRBD2 (7 bases each). CDR1 is SGHVS and CDR2 is FNYEAQ in the germline V gene. Trimming took off 4 bases at V and 1 base at J, with 11 bases between the two ends. The CDR3 length is 14 residues. The CDR3 loop is CASSWQGGSYEQYF. The DNA for the CDR3 is TGTGCCAGCAGCTGGCAGGGGGGGTCCTACGAGCAGTACTTC.

This chain joins TRBV20-1 and TRBJ1-1; D gene ambiguous. Germline CDR1 is DFQATT and CDR2 is SNEGSKA (reference sequence). Trimming shortened V by 5 bases and J by 5 bases, and 12 bases separated the two germline ends. CDR3 length: 12 amino acids. In nucleotides, the CDR3 is TGCAGTGCTCGCAGACAAGGGACTGAAGCTTTCTTT. Encoded protein: CSARRQGTEAFF.

This clonotype was seen a few times. The chain links TRBV5-1 to TRBJ2-2; a possible D gene is TRBD2 (5 bases). Germline V CDR1 and CDR2: SGHRS, YFSETQ. Trimming shortened V by 4 bases and J by 2 bases, and 18 bases separated the two germline ends. The length of the CDR3 is 17 residues. The CDR3 reads CASSLPTRTGNTGELFF. In nucleotides, the CDR3 is TGCGCCAGCAGCCTGCCGACCCGGACTGGAAACACCGGGGAGCTGTTTTTT. The full variable domain, its missing parts supplied by reference TRBV5-1 and TRBJ2-2, is KAGVTQTPRYLIKTRGQQVTLSCSPISGHRSVSWYQQTPGQGLQFLFEYFSETQRNKGNFPGRFSGRQFSNSRSEMNVSTLELGDSALYLCASSLPTRTGNTGELFFGEGSRLTVL.

The sample holds a few counts of this clonotype. The V gene is TRBV18, the J gene TRBJ2-3; no clear D gene. Germline assignment: CDR1 KGHSH and CDR2 LQKENI. V lost 6 bases and J lost 5, with 12 bases in between. The CDR3 totals 13 residues. The CDR3, as DNA: TGTGCCAGCTCCCCAGGACGCTTAGATACGCAGTATTTT. Translating gives CASSPGRLDTQYF.

This clonotype appeared many times. The chain links TRBV5-1 to TRBJ2-7; 9 positions agree with TRBD1. This CDR3 comprises 14 residues. J was trimmed by 4 bases and V by 0 bases; bases with no gene match: 2. Germline assignment: CDR1 SGHRS and CDR2 YFSETQ. CDR3 sequence (DNA): TGCGCCAGCAGCTTGGTGGGACAGGGATACGAGCAGTACTTC. Its protein is CASSLVGQGYEQYF.